Listed here are 27 T cell receptor beta chains from one sample, sequenced in a study of blood T cell repertoires in COVID-19. The table came from immunoSEQ multiplex PCR; TCRdb's copy has only in-frame clones and leaves some out. The sample consists of about 170,000 clones, around 86% of them appearing once. Sequenced: peripheral blood. The receptor set was obtained from a woman of 80 years or more with COVID-19, enrolled during active disease.

This clone was seen a few times. This rearrangement joins TRBV7-8 to TRBJ2-2, with 7 positions matching TRBD2. The germline V gene has CDR1 SGHVS and CDR2 FQNEAQ. This CDR3 region has 16 residues. Losses at the gene ends were 2 bases for V and 5 bases for J; bases not matched to a gene: 8. The DNA of the CDR3 is TGTGCCAGCAGCTTAAATGGCGGGAGTAGGACCGGGGAGCTGTTTTTT. Encoded protein: CASSLNGGSRTGELFF.

V usage is TRBV7-8 and J usage is TRBJ1-2; 8 nucleotides align to TRBD1. V lost 2 bases and J lost 4; bases outside the gene matches: 6. The CDR3 covers 15 residues. The germline gives CDR1 SGHVS, CDR2 FQNEAQ. The CDR3 reads CASSLQGAQSYGYTF. CDR3 coding DNA: TGTGCCAGCAGCTTACAGGGGGCGCAGAGCTATGGCTACACCTTC.

The CDR3 is CSGTGGQETQYF. The CDR3 region has the DNA TGCAGCGGGACAGGGGGCCAAGAGACCCAGTACTTC. The gene calls are TRBV29-1 and TRBJ2-5, with 10 nucleotides matching TRBD1. Germline V gene data show CDR1 as SQVTM and CDR2 as ANQGSEA. This CDR3 is 12 amino acids long. The V and J ends lost 7 bases and 1 base, in that order; junction bases with no gene match: 0.

The V gene is TRBV11-1, the J gene TRBJ2-7, with 9 bases aligning to TRBD2. Germline V gene data show CDR1 as SGHAT and CDR2 as FQDESV (reference sequence). V lost 5 bases and J lost 0; bases outside the gene matches: 8. The CDR3 has 16 amino acids. CDR3 sequence (DNA): TGTGCCAGCAGCGGGGAAGCGGGAGGTTACTCCTACGAGCAGTACTTC. It specifies CASSGEAGGYSYEQYF.

The V and J genes are TRBV11-2 and TRBJ1-1; D call uncertain. The CDR3 extends over 12 amino acids. Germline lookup yields CDR1 SGHAT and CDR2 FQNNGV. V lost 2 bases to trimming and J lost 10 bases, with 11 bases between them. Here the CDR3 DNA reads TGTGCCAGCAGCTTAAGGCGGGCTGCAGCTTTCTTT. Its translation is CASSLRRAAAFF.

This sequence joins TRBV6-5 and TRBJ2-7; 9 bases align to TRBD1. In germline, CDR1 is MNHEY, CDR2 SVGAGI. CDR3 length: 14 residues. J was trimmed by 1 base and V by 6 bases; bases with no gene match: 4. CDR3 coding DNA: TGTGCCAGCAGCAAGACAGGGGGGTCCTACGAGCAGTACTTC. It yields the protein CASSKTGGSYEQYF.

The chain carries TRBV28 and TRBJ2-5; D might be TRBD1 (6 bases). The CDR3 is 14 residues long. V was shortened by 2 bases and J by 4 bases, with 11 bases between the two germline ends. CDR1 and CDR2 (germline): MDHEN, SYDVKM. The CDR3 loop reads CASSLGGQGETQYF. The CDR3 DNA is TGTGCCAGCAGTTTAGGGGGCCAAGGAGAGACCCAGTACTTC.

This clone was seen more than once but under ten times. This chain uses TRBV5-1 with TRBJ1-1; D unresolved. The length of the CDR3 is 13 residues. The ends were cut back, 2 bases at V and 3 bases at J, with 8 bases in the middle. Germline V lookup: CDR1 SGHRS, CDR2 YFSETQ. In DNA, the CDR3 is TGCGCCAGCAGCTTTAAGCAGGACACTGAAGCTTTCTTT. Translation gives CASSFKQDTEAFF.

This rearrangement joins TRBV7-2 to TRBJ2-5, with 8 nucleotides matching TRBD2. The CDR3 loop spans 14 amino acids. V gave up 6 bases and J gave up 4 bases; unmatched junction bases: 7. Germline assignment: CDR1 SGHTA and CDR2 FQGNSA. CDR3 coding DNA: TGTGCCAGCAGTACGGGACTAGGGGCAGAGACCCAGTACTTC. This encodes CASSTGLGAETQYF.

J is TRBJ2-5 and V is TRBV3-1 (or the pseudogene TRBV3-2), with D perhaps TRBD2 (5 bases). CDR1 is LGHDT and CDR2 is YNNKEL in the germline V gene (reference sequence). This CDR3 contains 17 residues. Trimming took 3 bases from V and 5 from J, leaving 22 bases between them. CDR3 sequence reads: CASSHGSSTGIGETQYF. CDR3 coding DNA: TGTGCCAGCAGCCATGGCAGTAGCACGGGGATCGGGGAGACCCAGTACTTC.

The sample holds a few counts of this clone. The chain couples TRBV3-1 (or the pseudogene TRBV3-2) to TRBJ1-1, with 8 bases that match TRBD1. CDR3 size: 15 residues. Germline V CDR1 and CDR2: LGHDT, YNNKEL (reference sequence). Trimming cost V 0 bases and J 0 bases; bases outside gene matches: 0. CDR3 nucleotide sequence: TGTGCCAGCAGCCAAGAGACAGGGGTGAACACTGAAGCTTTCTTT. This sequence encodes CASSQETGVNTEAFF.

The V and J genes are TRBV18 and TRBJ1-1; D gene unclear. Trimming left V 2 bases short and J 7 bases short, with 8 bases between. Germline V gene sequence: CDR1 KGHSH, CDR2 LQKENI. The length of the CDR3 is 12 residues. The CDR3 loop reads CASSPESDEAFF. The CDR3, as DNA: TGTGCCAGCTCACCAGAGTCCGATGAAGCTTTCTTT. The full variable domain, its missing parts supplied by reference TRBV18 and TRBJ1-1, is NAGVMQNPRHLVRRRGQEARLRCSPMKGHSHVYWYRQLPEEGLKFMVYLQKENIIDESGMPKERFSAEFPKEGPSILRIQQVVRGDSAAYFCASSPESDEAFFGQGTRLTVV.

The genes are TRBV19 and TRBJ2-7, with 8 bases fitting TRBD1. With V trimmed by 5 bases and J by 0 bases, 6 bases remained unmatched. This CDR3 region has 15 residues. Germline lookup yields CDR1 LNHDA and CDR2 SQIVND (reference sequence). The CDR3 sequence is CASSGRTGSSYEQYF. The CDR3 DNA reads TGTGCCAGTAGTGGACGGACAGGGAGCTCCTACGAGCAGTACTTC.

The chain is built from TRBV14 and TRBJ2-3; D not certain. The CDR3 sequence is 14 residues long. The ends were cut back, 2 bases at V and 6 bases at J, with 12 bases in the middle. Per germline, CDR1 SGHDN and CDR2 FVKESK. CDR3 loop: CASSQIGFADTQYF. DNA of the CDR3: TGTGCCAGCAGCCAAATCGGGTTTGCGGATACGCAGTATTTT. The entire variable domain, with the rest obtained from reference TRBV14 and TRBJ2-3, is as follows: EAGVTQFPSHSVIEKGQTVTLRCDPISGHDNLYWYRRVMGKEIKFLLHFVKESKQDESGMPNNRFLAERTGGTYSTLKVQPAELEDSGVYFCASSQIGFADTQYFGPGTRLTVL.

The rearrangement links TRBV3-1 (or the pseudogene TRBV3-2) to TRBJ2-7; 7 bases align to TRBD2. The CDR3 runs to 16 residues. The junction had 10 bases not matched to a gene; V was cut back by 1 base and J by 4 bases. Germline CDR1 LGHDT, CDR2 YNNKEL (reference sequence). This chain's CDR3 is CASSQGLAGLGYEQYF. The DNA for the CDR3 is TGTGCCAGCAGCCAAGGGTTAGCGGGTCTTGGGTACGAGCAGTACTTC.

The chain joins TRBV3-1 (or the pseudogene TRBV3-2) to TRBJ2-5; 16 nucleotides line up with TRBD2. The CDR3 is 16 residues long. V gave up 7 bases and J gave up 4 bases; unmatched junction bases: 6. CDR1 is LGHDT, CDR2 YNNKEL, per germline (reference sequence). The CDR3 is CASTPGTSGRVETQYF. The CDR3 DNA reads as TGTGCCAGCACGCCGGGGACTAGCGGGAGGGTAGAGACCCAGTACTTC.

The V and J genes are TRBV19 and TRBJ2-7; 10 bases are shared with TRBD2. Germline V gene data show CDR1 as LNHDA and CDR2 as SQIVND (reference sequence). V lost 5 bases and J lost 5; bases outside the gene matches: 12. The CDR3 is 16 amino acids. The CDR3 is CASSPSAGGPIDEQYF. Here the CDR3 DNA reads TGTGCCAGTAGTCCATCAGCGGGAGGGCCTATTGACGAGCAGTACTTC. Combining the CDR3 with reference TRBV19 and TRBJ2-7 gives the whole variable domain DGGITQSPKYLFRKEGQNVTLSCEQNLNHDAMYWYRQDPGQGLRLIYYSQIVNDFQKGDIAEGYSVSREKKESFPLTVTSAQKNPTAFYLCASSPSAGGPIDEQYFGPGTRLTVT.

This clone was detected once. The chain combines TRBV7-2 with TRBJ2-7; 12 bases are a match to TRBD1. Germline V gene lookup returns CDR1 SGHTA and CDR2 FQGNSA. There are 15 residues in the CDR3. Trimming removed 8 bases from V and 6 bases from J; junction bases left unmatched: 11. CDR3 region: CASSRDRGQLGEQYF. CDR3 in DNA: TGTGCCAGCTCAAGGGACAGGGGGCAACTGGGCGAGCAGTACTTC.

The rearrangement uses TRBV6-1 and TRBJ2-1, with 7 bases lining up with TRBD1. The trim removed 2 bases at V and 2 bases at J, leaving 3 bases unmatched. The CDR3 contains 15 residues. CDR1 and CDR2 from the germline V gene are MNHNS and SASEGT. CDR3 in amino acids: CASSEFQGAYNEQFF. The CDR3 nucleotides read TGTGCCAGCAGTGAATTCCAGGGGGCCTACAATGAGCAGTTCTTC.

V usage is TRBV3-1 (or the pseudogene TRBV3-2) and J usage is TRBJ1-1; no definite D call. V was pared by 0 bases and J by 11 bases, with 13 bases between. CDR1 is LGHDT, CDR2 YNNKEL, per germline (reference sequence). CDR3 length equals 13 residues. The CDR3 loop is CASSQDRGRGAFF. CDR3 nucleotide sequence: TGTGCCAGCAGCCAAGATAGAGGTCGTGGGGCTTTCTTT.

The chain links TRBV7-8 to TRBJ1-2; a weak D match, TRBD1 (6 bases). The CDR3 totals 14 residues. V was pared by 5 bases and J by 1 base, with 11 bases between. Germline values: CDR1 SGHVS, CDR2 FQNEAQ. This CDR3 reads CASSRDRNNYGYTF. For the CDR3, the DNA is TGTGCCAGCAGCCGAGACAGGAATAACTATGGCTACACCTTC.

V gene TRBV6-5 combines with J gene TRBJ1-6; tentatively, D is TRBD1 (5 bases). Trimming stripped 4 bases from V and 5 bases from J, with 9 bases between. The CDR3 contains 14 residues. Germline V gene lookup returns CDR1 MNHEY and CDR2 SVGAGI. The CDR3 reads CASSFRGDNSPLHF. The CDR3 region has the DNA TGTGCCAGCAGTTTTCGGGGGGATAATTCACCCCTCCACTTT.

The gene calls are TRBV15 and TRBJ1-2; D not resolved. This CDR3 has 12 amino acids. V shed 1 base and J shed 6 bases, with 6 bases lying between them. Germline V lookup: CDR1 LNHNV, CDR2 YYDKDF (reference sequence). The CDR3 sequence is CATSRGQDGYTF. The CDR3, as DNA: TGTGCCACCAGCAGAGGGCAAGATGGCTACACCTTC.

The V gene is TRBV27, the J gene TRBJ1-5; D is ambiguous. The CDR3 loop spans 16 amino acids. Germline V gene sequence: CDR1 MNHEY, CDR2 SMNVEV (reference sequence). V dropped 10 bases and J dropped 4 bases, with 23 bases sitting between them. CDR3 nucleotides: TGTGCCATAGCGGGCCCCAAGGCAGTGGAGAATCAGCCCCAGCATTTT. Protein sequence: CAIAGPKAVENQPQHF.

The chain is built from TRBV28 and TRBJ1-6; D remains unclear. This CDR3 has 16 residues. V was pared by 1 base and J by 2 bases, with 9 bases between. Looked up from germline, CDR1 is MDHEN and CDR2 is SYDVKM. For the CDR3, the DNA is TGTGCCAGCAGTTTATTCAAGGAGCCCTATAATTCACCCCTCCACTTT. This codes for CASSLFKEPYNSPLHF.

The chain links TRBV7-2 to TRBJ2-3; D might be TRBD2 (6 bases). CDR3 size: 15 residues. Germline loops: CDR1 SGHTA, CDR2 FQGNSA. Trimming left V 0 bases short and J 4 bases short, with 11 bases between. CDR3 residues: CASSLAGGHSDTQYF. CDR3 DNA: TGTGCCAGCAGCTTAGCGGGAGGTCATTCAGATACGCAGTATTTT.

In its sample, this clone was seen once. The rearrangement links TRBV7-2 to TRBJ2-5, with 7 bases that match TRBD2. CDR1 is SGHTA, CDR2 FQGNSA, per germline. CDR3 length: 16 amino acids. V lost 1 base, J lost 4 bases, and 9 bases stayed unmatched. The CDR3 spells CASSLGRAGTGETQYF. In DNA, the CDR3 is TGTGCCAGCAGCTTAGGGCGAGCGGGAACGGGAGAGACCCAGTACTTC.